The rows below give T cell receptor beta chains drawn from one sample of a study of CD8+ T cells in alopecia areata. The protocol was immunoSEQ multiplex PCR, while the TCRdb copy is restricted to in-frame clones and leaves out a portion. The data show about 130,000 clones, around 50% seen once. Sequenced here: CD4+ T cells sorted from blood, sampled at week 0. These receptors came from a human donor with alopecia areata. Both conserved end residues are part of each CDR3. D genes are given only for firm matches. Only part of the rows carry a size: once, few, many, or a class if the clone is expanded.

>-|TRBJ2-3|TRBV2|-
TGTGCCAGCAGTTTGGGCACAGATACGCAGTATTTT
CASSLGTDTQYF
>TRBD2|TRBJ2-1|TRBV27|-
TGTGCCAGCAGTACGCCCGGAACTAGCGGGGGCCGGAATGAGCAGTTCTTC
CASSTPGTSGGRNEQFF
>-|TRBJ2-1|TRBV18|-
TGTGCCAGCTCCGCGGACAGATCCTACAATGAGCAGTTCTTC
CASSADRSYNEQFF
>TRBD1|TRBJ2-3|TRBV7-9|once
TGTGCCAGCAGCTTAGATGGCAGGGGGCGAGAAGATACGCAGTATTTT
CASSLDGRGREDTQYF
>-|TRBJ2-3|TRBV19|-
TGTGCCAGTAGTATGGCGGGGCCGGCAGATACGCAGTATTTT
CASSMAGPADTQYF
>-|TRBJ1-4|TRBV7-2|few
TGTGCCAGCAGCTTAAACTACGGATCTAATGAAAAACTGTTTTTT
CASSLNYGSNEKLFF
>-|TRBJ1-4|TRBV5-1|-
TGCGCCAGCAGCTCGGTTATGACAGGCCTTAATGAAAAACTGTTTTTT
CASSSVMTGLNEKLFF
>-|TRBJ2-4|TRBV2|few
TGTGCCAGCAGTAAAACGGACGCTACCAAAAACATTCAGTACTTC
CASSKTDATKNIQYF
>-|TRBJ2-1|TRBV29-1|few
TGCAGCGTGCAACTACGCGGGTCCGAAACTTGGGTCTTC
CSVQLRGSETWVF
>-|TRBJ2-5|TRBV7-2|-
TGTGCCAGCCGGACTCAGAGTTACGAAGGGACCCAGTACTTC
CASRTQSYEGTQYF
>TRBD1|TRBJ2-3|TRBV11-2|once
TGTGCCAGCAGCTTAGCTGTGAGGACAGGGGGCCCCAGTACGCAGTATTTT
CASSLAVRTGGPSTQYF